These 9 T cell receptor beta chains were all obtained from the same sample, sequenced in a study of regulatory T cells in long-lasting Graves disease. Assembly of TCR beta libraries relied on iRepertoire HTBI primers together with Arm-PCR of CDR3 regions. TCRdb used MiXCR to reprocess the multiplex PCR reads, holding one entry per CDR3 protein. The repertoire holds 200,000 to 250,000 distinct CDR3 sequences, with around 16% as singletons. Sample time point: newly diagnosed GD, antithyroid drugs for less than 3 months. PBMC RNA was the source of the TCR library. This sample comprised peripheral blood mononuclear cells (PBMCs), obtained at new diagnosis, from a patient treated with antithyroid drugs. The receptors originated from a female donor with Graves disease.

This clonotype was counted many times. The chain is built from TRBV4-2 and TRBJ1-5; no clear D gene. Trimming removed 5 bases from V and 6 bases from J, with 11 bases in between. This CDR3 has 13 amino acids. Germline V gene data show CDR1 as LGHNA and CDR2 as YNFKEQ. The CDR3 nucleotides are TGTGCCAGCAGCGACGGCAAAGGTCAGCCCCAGCATTTT. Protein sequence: CASSDGKGQPQHF.

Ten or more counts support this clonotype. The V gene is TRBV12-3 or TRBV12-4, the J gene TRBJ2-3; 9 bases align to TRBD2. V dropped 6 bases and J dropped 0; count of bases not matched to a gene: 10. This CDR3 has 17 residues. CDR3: CASSSLAGEPSTDTQYF. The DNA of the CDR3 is TGTGCCAGCAGCTCCTTAGCGGGAGAGCCGAGCACAGATACGCAGTATTTT.

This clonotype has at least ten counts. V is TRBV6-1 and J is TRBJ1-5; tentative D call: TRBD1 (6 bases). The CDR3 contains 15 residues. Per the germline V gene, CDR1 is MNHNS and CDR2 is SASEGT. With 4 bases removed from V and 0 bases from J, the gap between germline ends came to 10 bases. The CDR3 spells CASSGTDHSNQPQHF. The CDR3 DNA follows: TGTGCCAGCAGTGGGACAGACCATAGCAATCAGCCCCAGCATTTT.

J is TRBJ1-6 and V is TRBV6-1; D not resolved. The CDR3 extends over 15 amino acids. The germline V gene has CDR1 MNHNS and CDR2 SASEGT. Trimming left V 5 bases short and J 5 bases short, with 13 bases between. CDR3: CASSRTSGHNSPLHF. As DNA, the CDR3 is TGTGCCAGCAGTCGGACTAGCGGCCATAATTCACCCCTCCACTTT.

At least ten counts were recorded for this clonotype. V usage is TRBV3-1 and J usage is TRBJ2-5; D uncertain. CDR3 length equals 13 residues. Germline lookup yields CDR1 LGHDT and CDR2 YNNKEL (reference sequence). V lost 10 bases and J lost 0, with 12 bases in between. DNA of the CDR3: TGTGCCACCCGGGCCTCGTACCAAGAGACCCAGTACTTC. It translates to CATRASYQETQYF.

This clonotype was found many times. The CDR3 here is CASSLGPGTSWEQFF. CDR3 in DNA: TGTGCCAGCAGCTTAGGACCGGGGACTAGCTGGGAGCAGTTCTTC. The rearrangement joins TRBV11-2 to TRBJ2-1; TRBD2 matches at 9 bases. CDR3 length: 15 amino acids. V was clipped by 1 base and J by 10 bases; unmatched bases: 8. From germline, CDR1 is SGHAT and CDR2 FQNNGV. The entire variable domain, with the rest obtained from reference TRBV11-2 and TRBJ2-1, is as follows: EAGVAQSPRYKIIEKRQSVAFWCNPISGHATLYWYQQILGQGPKLLIQFQNNGVVDDSQLPKDRFSAERLKGVDSTLKIQPAKLEDSAVYLCASSLGPGTSWEQFFGPGTRLTVL.

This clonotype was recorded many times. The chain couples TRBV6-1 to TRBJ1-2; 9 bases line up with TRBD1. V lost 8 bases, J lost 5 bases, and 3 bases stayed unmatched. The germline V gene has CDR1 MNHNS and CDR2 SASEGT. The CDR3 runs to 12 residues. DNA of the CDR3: TGTGCCAGCGCGGGACAGGGATATGGCTACACCTTC. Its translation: CASAGQGYGYTF.

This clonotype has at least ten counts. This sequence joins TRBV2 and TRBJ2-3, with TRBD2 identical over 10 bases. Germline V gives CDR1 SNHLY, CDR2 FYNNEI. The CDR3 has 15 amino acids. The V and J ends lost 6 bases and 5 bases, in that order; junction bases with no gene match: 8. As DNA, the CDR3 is TGTGCCAGCAGCGAACTAGCGGGATCGGGAGATACGCAGTATTTT. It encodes CASSELAGSGDTQYF.

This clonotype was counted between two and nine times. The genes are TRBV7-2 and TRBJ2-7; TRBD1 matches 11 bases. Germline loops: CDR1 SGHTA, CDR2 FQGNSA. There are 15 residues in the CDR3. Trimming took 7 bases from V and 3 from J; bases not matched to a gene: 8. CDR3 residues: CASTSPGTGGYEQYF. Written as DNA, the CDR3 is TGTGCCAGCACAAGTCCCGGGACAGGGGGCTACGAGCAGTACTTC. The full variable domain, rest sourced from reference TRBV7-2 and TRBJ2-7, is GAGVSQSPSNKVTEKGKDVELRCDPISGHTALYWYRQSLGQGLEFLIYFQGNSAPDKSGLPSDRFSAERTGGSVSTLTIQRTQQEDSAVYLCASTSPGTGGYEQYFGPGTRLTVT.